This T cell receptor (beta chain) originates from a study of T cell responses to AZD1222 COVID-19 vaccine. Findings of the study overall: Targets within unmutated variant regions were reportedly found for nearly half of spike-specific TCRs.

V lost 8 bases and J lost 2, with 22 bases in between. CDR3 length: 17 amino acids. CDR1 SEHNR and CDR2 FQNEAQ come from the germline V gene (reference sequence). As to this clone: Its antigen is unknown.

Clones were sequenced by immunoSEQ multiplex PCR, and TCRdb holds only the in-frame ones, with some missing. Of some 200,000 clones listed, approximately 91% are singletons. The sample consisted of peripheral blood, taken 28 days after the second AZD1222 dose. This chain uses TRBV7-9 with TRBJ1-3; D perhaps matches TRBD1 (5 bases). The sequence was collected from an adult who received the AZD1222 COVID-19 vaccine. This CDR3 is CASHSGEPKATGNTIYF. DNA for the CDR3: TGTGCCAGCCATTCGGGGGAGCCTAAGGCCACTGGAAACACCATATATTTT.